The clone carrying this TCR beta chain was found a few times. Its antigen is still unknown. These data originate in a study of cytomegalovirus exposure and HLA in healthy donors. Primers included in the PCR were 60 Vbeta and 13 Jbeta primers. Produced via immunoSEQ multiplex PCR; TCRdb's table is partial and in-frame only. The sample carries about 160,000 clones, 60% to 80% recorded once. Points from the study as a whole: Exclusion as indistinguishable affected some V segments, including TRBV6-2 and TRBV6-3.

CDR1 is SQVTM, CDR2 ANQGSEA, per germline. This CDR3 is 12 amino acids long. V was pared by 5 bases and J by 0 bases, with 8 bases between. Sample: PBMCs. The chain couples TRBV29-1 to TRBJ2-7; D gene ambiguous. The TCR comes from a man aged 18-30 years in good health and CMV-seropositive. CDR3 nucleotides: TGCAGCGTTTTTCGCAGCTCCTACGAGCAGTACTTC. It is translated as CSVFRSSYEQYF.